This is a list of T cell receptor beta chains from one sample in a study of cytomegalovirus exposure and HLA in healthy donors. Profiling relied on immunoSEQ multiplex PCR, and the TCRdb table lists in-frame clones only, not all of them. There are more than 150,000 clones in the sample; about 88% occur only once, and 0.2% to 0.3% lies in the top ten. The source material was PBMCs. These receptor sequences come from a girl younger than two in good health and CMV-seronegative. Each CDR3 is given without its conserved first and last residue. The order of the fields is CDR3 protein, clone size, V gene, J gene. A row's size may be missing; if present it is once, few, many or a size class.

cdr3_aa: ASSPNSGRATDTQY
clone_size: once
v_call: TRBV6-6
j_call: TRBJ2-3

cdr3_aa: ASGSIYRGGYT
clone_size: -
v_call: TRBV12-5
j_call: TRBJ1-2

cdr3_aa: ASSPPLFPDEQY
clone_size: few
v_call: TRBV5-6
j_call: TRBJ2-7

cdr3_aa: ASGQPNGYT
clone_size: -
v_call: TRBV6-6
j_call: TRBJ1-2

cdr3_aa: ASSQGANSPLH
clone_size: -
v_call: TRBV5-4
j_call: TRBJ1-6

cdr3_aa: ASSPFNSYEQY
clone_size: -
v_call: TRBV5-1
j_call: TRBJ2-7

cdr3_aa: ASSRPSSYEQY
clone_size: -
v_call: TRBV18
j_call: TRBJ2-7

cdr3_aa: ASSLGEGSEAF
clone_size: -
v_call: TRBV5-1
j_call: TRBJ1-1

cdr3_aa: ATSREGRQETQY
clone_size: -
v_call: TRBV15
j_call: TRBJ2-5

cdr3_aa: ASSQEASPYEQY
clone_size: -
v_call: TRBV4-2
j_call: TRBJ2-7

cdr3_aa: ASSYLGGYGYT
clone_size: -
v_call: TRBV6-5
j_call: TRBJ1-2

cdr3_aa: AISELAGVTGELF
clone_size: -
v_call: TRBV10-3
j_call: TRBJ2-2

cdr3_aa: AISEDGTGAPYGYT
clone_size: -
v_call: TRBV10-3
j_call: TRBJ1-2

cdr3_aa: ASSQEDGGGYEQY
clone_size: -
v_call: TRBV4-2
j_call: -

cdr3_aa: ASRAGGNEQF
clone_size: -
v_call: TRBV30
j_call: TRBJ2-1

cdr3_aa: ASSVALATDTQY
clone_size: -
v_call: TRBV9
j_call: TRBJ2-3

cdr3_aa: ASSLTAESGVWGYT
clone_size: -
v_call: TRBV7-3
j_call: TRBJ1-2

cdr3_aa: ASSLDRETDTQY
clone_size: -
v_call: TRBV7-9
j_call: TRBJ2-3

cdr3_aa: SSSFGGADTEAF
clone_size: -
v_call: TRBV7-9
j_call: TRBJ1-1

cdr3_aa: ASSDRSPLTDTQY
clone_size: -
v_call: TRBV2
j_call: TRBJ2-3

cdr3_aa: ASSVAGGGSGETQY
clone_size: -
v_call: TRBV9
j_call: TRBJ2-5

cdr3_aa: ASGSGTGSYEQY
clone_size: -
v_call: TRBV12-5
j_call: TRBJ2-7

cdr3_aa: ASSPRVGGEQY
clone_size: -
v_call: TRBV11-1
j_call: TRBJ2-7

cdr3_aa: ASSGLTGTGFFREKLF
clone_size: -
v_call: TRBV2
j_call: TRBJ1-4

cdr3_aa: ASRGDRNTEAF
clone_size: -
v_call: TRBV2
j_call: TRBJ1-1

cdr3_aa: ASSTTSGEQF
clone_size: -
v_call: TRBV25-1
j_call: TRBJ2-1

cdr3_aa: ASSKRCQGHSGNTIY
clone_size: -
v_call: TRBV21-1
j_call: TRBJ1-3

cdr3_aa: ASSKEWVWETDTQY
clone_size: -
v_call: TRBV19
j_call: TRBJ2-3

cdr3_aa: ASSFLQGLPRSPLH
clone_size: -
v_call: TRBV5-6
j_call: TRBJ1-6

cdr3_aa: ASEDRIHQPQH
clone_size: -
v_call: TRBV6-1
j_call: TRBJ1-5

cdr3_aa: ASSQEGLAGETQY
clone_size: -
v_call: TRBV4-2
j_call: TRBJ2-5

cdr3_aa: ASGLNSGTSGRRYNEQF
clone_size: -
v_call: TRBV5-6
j_call: TRBJ2-1

cdr3_aa: ASSPGGLSSYNEQF
clone_size: once
v_call: TRBV7-3
j_call: TRBJ2-1

cdr3_aa: ASSRTENTEAF
clone_size: -
v_call: TRBV5-1
j_call: TRBJ1-1

cdr3_aa: ASSYEVRGKQF
clone_size: -
v_call: TRBV6-5
j_call: TRBJ2-1

cdr3_aa: AISLGDRGLSQPQH
clone_size: -
v_call: TRBV10-3
j_call: TRBJ1-5

cdr3_aa: ASSHGTSGGEETQY
clone_size: -
v_call: TRBV7-9
j_call: TRBJ2-5

cdr3_aa: ATSRGHIDSNQPQH
clone_size: -
v_call: TRBV15
j_call: TRBJ1-5